The 16 T cell receptor beta chains below all came from one sample that was sequenced in a study of blood T cells in healthy people across ages. The second PCR ran about 6 to 12 cycles with a sample-barcoded 5' primer and J-beta primers. TCRdb analysed the 5' RACE reads with MiXCR anew, one entry per CDR3 protein. The sample lists some 750,000 distinct CDR3 sequences, 22% occurring once. Sequencing was done on a sample of blood. Receptors were obtained from a man between 70 and 80 years old in good health.

CDR3 DNA: TGTGCCAGCAGTTATTGGGAGGGACAGAGTAATCAGGGTACGCAGTATTTT. Protein sequence: CASSYWEGQSNQGTQYF. J is TRBJ2-3 and V is TRBV6-5; D tentatively fits TRBD1 or TRBD2 (7 bases each). Trimming took 3 bases from V and 8 from J, leaving 24 bases between them. From germline, CDR1 is MNHEY and CDR2 SVGAGI. The CDR3 is 17 amino acids.

The chain has TRBV7-9 and TRBJ1-2, with TRBD1 matching 10 bases. The CDR3 runs to 15 residues. Losses at the gene ends were 1 base for V and 5 bases for J; bases not matched to a gene: 4. Germline assignment: CDR1 SEHNR and CDR2 FQNEAQ (reference sequence). The CDR3 DNA reads TGTGCCAGCAGCTTAGGGGACAGGGGCGGATATGGCTACACCTTC. Protein product: CASSLGDRGGYGYTF. The variable domain in full, completed from reference TRBV7-9 and TRBJ1-2, reads DTGVSQNPRHKITKRGQNVTFRCDPISEHNRLYWYRQTLGQGPEFLTYFQNEAQLEKSRLLSDRFSAERPKGSFSTLEIQRTEQGDSAMYLCASSLGDRGGYGYTFGSGTRLTVV.

V usage is TRBV28 and J usage is TRBJ1-2, with TRBD1 as a possible D gene (6 bases). Trimming removed 3 bases from V and 5 bases from J, with 13 bases in between. Germline loops: CDR1 MDHEN, CDR2 SYDVKM. The CDR3 covers 14 residues. This chain's CDR3 is CASSLRRGGYGYTF. The CDR3 DNA follows: TGTGCCAGCAGTTTGCGCAGGGGAGGGTATGGCTACACCTTC.

The rearrangement joins TRBV6-6 to TRBJ2-1, with D possibly TRBD2 on 5 matching bases. Trimming stripped 5 bases from V and 9 bases from J, with 5 bases between. The length of the CDR3 is 10 residues. The germline V gene encodes CDR1 MNHNY and CDR2 SVGAGI (reference sequence). CDR3 in amino acids: CASSSGEQFF. CDR3 sequence (DNA): TGTGCCAGCAGTAGCGGTGAGCAGTTCTTC.

The chain couples TRBV4-1 to TRBJ2-5; TRBD1 might be the D (6 bases). The CDR3 is made up of 14 amino acids. V lost 0 bases and J lost 4, with 9 bases in between. Germline V gene data show CDR1 as MGHRA and CDR2 as YSYEKL. In DNA, the CDR3 is TGCGCCAGCAGCCAAGAACAGGGCGGAGAGACCCAGTACTTC. Translation gives CASSQEQGGETQYF.

This clonotype has a handful of counts. The genes are TRBV6-1 and TRBJ2-7; 8 nucleotides line up with TRBD1. Trimming at V came to 0 bases and at J to 9 bases, leaving 4 bases not matched to a gene. This CDR3 has 13 amino acids. CDR1 is MNHNS and CDR2 is SASEGT in the germline V gene. Here the CDR3 reads CASSEAYGQGQYF. CDR3 nucleotide sequence: TGTGCCAGCAGTGAAGCTTACGGACAGGGGCAGTACTTC.

This CDR3 reads CASRGRGEGLEYF. The CDR3 region has the DNA TGTGCCAGCAGGGGCAGGGGTGAAGGTTTAGAGTACTTC. The chain joins TRBV28 to TRBJ2-7, with a weak D call TRBD1 (6 bases). Germline loops: CDR1 MDHEN, CDR2 SYDVKM. The CDR3 runs 13 residues. V lost 6 bases and J 11 bases, leaving 20 bases between the germline ends.

This clonotype was seen only a few times. The chain has TRBV20-1 and TRBJ2-1, with unresolved D. V lost 5 bases, J lost 8 bases, and 13 bases lay in between. This CDR3 comprises 12 residues. CDR1 DFQATT and CDR2 SNEGSKA come from the germline V gene (reference sequence). CDR3 protein: CSASLLTYEQFF. The CDR3 bases are TGCAGTGCTTCCCTTCTGACTTATGAGCAGTTCTTC.

The J gene is TRBJ1-2, the V gene TRBV12-3 or TRBV12-4; 9 nucleotides match TRBD1. The CDR3 has 15 amino acids. The ends lost 3 bases at V and 5 bases at J; junction bases unmatched: 7. The CDR3 DNA follows: TGTGCCAGCAGTTTCGGAGGACAGGGGCAATATGGCTACACCTTC. Translated, it gives CASSFGGQGQYGYTF.

This clonotype appeared a few times. The rearrangement joins TRBV7-2 to TRBJ2-7; 8 nucleotides align to TRBD1. The V and J ends lost 5 bases and 4 bases, in that order; junction bases with no gene match: 7. The CDR3 totals 14 residues. Germline values: CDR1 SGHTA, CDR2 FQGNSA. CDR3 coding DNA: TGTGCCAGCAGCCGCGTGGGACAGGATTACGAGCAGTACTTC. It specifies CASSRVGQDYEQYF. Together with reference TRBV7-2 and TRBJ2-7, the CDR3 gives the full variable domain: GAGVSQSPSNKVTEKGKDVELRCDPISGHTALYWYRQSLGQGLEFLIYFQGNSAPDKSGLPSDRFSAERTGGSVSTLTIQRTQQEDSAVYLCASSRVGQDYEQYFGPGTRLTVT.

The chain carries TRBV7-2 and TRBJ1-6; 9 nucleotides line up with TRBD1. The junction had 14 bases not matched to a gene; V was cut back by 2 bases and J by 9 bases. The CDR3 loop spans 18 amino acids. CDR1 SGHTA and CDR2 FQGNSA come from the germline V gene. The CDR3 sequence: CASSLLPSTGGVSSPLHF. The CDR3 DNA is TGTGCCAGCAGCTTATTGCCCTCGACAGGGGGAGTTAGTTCACCCCTCCACTTT.

The chain combines TRBV5-1 with TRBJ1-1; 9 nucleotides align to TRBD1. CDR1 is SGHRS, CDR2 YFSETQ, per germline. After removal of 3 bases from V and 2 bases from J, the junction contained 14 bases not matched to a gene. This CDR3 region has 18 residues. DNA for the CDR3: TGCGCCAGCAGCTCACGAAACTCTAGGGGACAGGGTAACACTGAAGCTTTCTTT. Amino acid sequence: CASSSRNSRGQGNTEAFF.

The sample holds a few counts of this clonotype. V usage is TRBV28 and J usage is TRBJ2-1, with TRBD1 identical over 10 bases. V lost 7 bases and J lost 7; bases outside the gene matches: 10. Germline loops: CDR1 MDHEN, CDR2 SYDVKM. The CDR3 spans 15 residues. Here the CDR3 DNA reads TGTGCCAGCATCACACCGGGACAGGGGTTGAATGAGCAGTTCTTC. Its translation is CASITPGQGLNEQFF.

This clonotype came up a few times. This chain connects TRBV6-2 or TRBV6-3 to TRBJ2-3; 8 nucleotides line up with TRBD2. J gave up 3 bases and V 2 bases, and 7 bases lay outside the gene matches. Germline CDR1 reads MNHEY; CDR2 reads SVGEGT. This CDR3 region has 16 residues. As DNA, the CDR3 is TGTGCCAGCAGTTACAAGCGGGAGAGGGGGACAGATACGCAGTATTTT. Its protein is CASSYKRERGTDTQYF.

This clonotype was found a few times. The chain is built from TRBV29-1 and TRBJ1-1; no firm D call. Trimming shortened V by 5 bases and J by 2 bases, and 12 bases separated the two germline ends. The germline CDR1 and CDR2 sequences are SQVTM and ANQGSEA. This CDR3 is 13 amino acids long. The CDR3 DNA is TGCAGCGTTAAAGTGGGCTCTAACACTGAAGCTTTCTTT. It codes for CSVKVGSNTEAFF.

This clonotype showed up just a few times. The chain has TRBV3-1 and TRBJ2-7; a weak D match, TRBD2 (6 bases). The CDR3 has 13 amino acids. Germline V CDR1 and CDR2: LGHDT, YNNKEL (reference sequence). The V end lost 3 bases, the J end lost 9 bases, and 15 bases lay between the germline ends. The CDR3 region is CASSQQHRGWQYF. CDR3 DNA: TGTGCCAGCAGCCAGCAACATCGGGGGTGGCAGTACTTC.